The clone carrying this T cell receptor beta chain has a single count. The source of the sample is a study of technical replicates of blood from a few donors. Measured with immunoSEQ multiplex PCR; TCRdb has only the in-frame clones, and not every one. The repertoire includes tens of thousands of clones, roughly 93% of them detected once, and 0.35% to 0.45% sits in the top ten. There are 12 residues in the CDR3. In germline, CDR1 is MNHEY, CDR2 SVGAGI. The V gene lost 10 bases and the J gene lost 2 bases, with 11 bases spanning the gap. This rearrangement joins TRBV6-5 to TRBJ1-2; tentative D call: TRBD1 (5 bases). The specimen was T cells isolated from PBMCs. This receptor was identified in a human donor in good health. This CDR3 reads CATRGGNYGYTF. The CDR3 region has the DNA TGTGCCACCCGGGGGGGAAACTATGGCTACACCTTC.